This T cell receptor (beta chain) was sequenced in a study of T cells in narcolepsy. Study observations and caveats: Healthy controls reportedly lacked the autoreactive clonotypes serially found in patients' blood. HCRT-specific and TRIB2-specific autoreactive clonotypes appeared among same-patient CSF and blood CD4+ clonotypes.

Per germline, CDR1 GTSNPN and CDR2 SVGIG (reference sequence). Trimming left V 0 bases short and J 5 bases short, with 4 bases between. There are 11 residues in the CDR3. In the case of this clone: Its antigen is undetermined.

TCRdb's table, derived via immunoSEQ multiplex PCR, lists solely in-frame clones and lacks some. The table lists under 40,000 clones, less than 85% of them singletons. This clonotype originated in a human donor with narcolepsy. Sequenced material: CD45RA- memory CD4+ T cells from PBMCs. The genes are TRBV30 and TRBJ2-5; no reliable D call. CDR3 protein: CAWSVGETQYF. The CDR3 nucleotides are TGTGCCTGGAGTGTAGGTGAGACCCAGTACTTC.